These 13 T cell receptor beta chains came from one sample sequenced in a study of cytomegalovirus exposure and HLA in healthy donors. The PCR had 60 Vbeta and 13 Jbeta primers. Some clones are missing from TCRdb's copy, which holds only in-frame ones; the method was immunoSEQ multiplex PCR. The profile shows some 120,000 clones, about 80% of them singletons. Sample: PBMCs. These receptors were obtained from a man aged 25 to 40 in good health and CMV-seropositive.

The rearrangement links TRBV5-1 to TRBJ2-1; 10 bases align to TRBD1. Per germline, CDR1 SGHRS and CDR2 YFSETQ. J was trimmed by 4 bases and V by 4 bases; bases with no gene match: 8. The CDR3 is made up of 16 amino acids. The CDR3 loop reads CASSPSGTGVYNEQFF. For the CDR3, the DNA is TGCGCCAGCAGCCCCTCCGGGACAGGGGTGTACAATGAGCAGTTCTTC.

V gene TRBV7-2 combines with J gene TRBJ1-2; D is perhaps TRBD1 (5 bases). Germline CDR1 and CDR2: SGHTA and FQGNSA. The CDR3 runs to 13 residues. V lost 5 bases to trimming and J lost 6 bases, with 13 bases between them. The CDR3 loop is CASSRGWKNGYTF. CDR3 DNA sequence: TGTGCCAGCAGCAGGGGTTGGAAAAATGGCTACACCTTC.

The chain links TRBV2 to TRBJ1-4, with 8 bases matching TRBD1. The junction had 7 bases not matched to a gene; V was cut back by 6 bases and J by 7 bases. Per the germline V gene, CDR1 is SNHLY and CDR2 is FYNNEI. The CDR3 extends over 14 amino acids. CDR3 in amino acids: CASRRTGLGEKLFF. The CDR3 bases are TGTGCCAGCAGAAGGACAGGGTTGGGTGAAAAACTGTTTTTT.

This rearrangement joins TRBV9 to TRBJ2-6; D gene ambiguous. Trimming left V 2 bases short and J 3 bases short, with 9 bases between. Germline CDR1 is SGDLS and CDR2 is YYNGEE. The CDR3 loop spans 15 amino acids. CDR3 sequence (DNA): TGTGCCAGCAGCGTTCTAGGCGGTGGGGCCAACGTCCTGACTTTC. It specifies CASSVLGGGANVLTF. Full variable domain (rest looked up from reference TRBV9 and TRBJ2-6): DSGVTQTPKHLITATGQRVTLRCSPRSGDLSVYWYQQSLDQGLQFLIQYYNGEERAKGNILERFSAQQFPDLHSELNLSSLELGDSALYFCASSVLGGGANVLTFGAGSRLTVL.

CDR3 coding DNA: TGTGCCAGCAGCGAGCGGGAGGGCCGTATCACAGATACGCAGTATTTT. Amino acid sequence: CASSEREGRITDTQYF. This sequence joins TRBV9 and TRBJ2-3, with 10 bases fitting TRBD2. Germline loops: CDR1 SGDLS, CDR2 YYNGEE. Unmatched junction bases numbered 6, after V lost 3 bases and J lost 2 bases. CDR3 length: 16 amino acids. Full variable domain (rest looked up from reference TRBV9 and TRBJ2-3): DSGVTQTPKHLITATGQRVTLRCSPRSGDLSVYWYQQSLDQGLQFLIQYYNGEERAKGNILERFSAQQFPDLHSELNLSSLELGDSALYFCASSEREGRITDTQYFGPGTRLTVL.

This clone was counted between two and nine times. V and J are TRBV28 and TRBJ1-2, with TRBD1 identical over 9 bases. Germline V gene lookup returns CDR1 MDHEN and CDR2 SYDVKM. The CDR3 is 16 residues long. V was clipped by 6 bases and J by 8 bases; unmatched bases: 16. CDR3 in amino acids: CASSSLDYRDREGYTF. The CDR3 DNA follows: TGTGCCAGCAGCTCCCTTGACTACCGGGACAGGGAGGGCTACACCTTC.

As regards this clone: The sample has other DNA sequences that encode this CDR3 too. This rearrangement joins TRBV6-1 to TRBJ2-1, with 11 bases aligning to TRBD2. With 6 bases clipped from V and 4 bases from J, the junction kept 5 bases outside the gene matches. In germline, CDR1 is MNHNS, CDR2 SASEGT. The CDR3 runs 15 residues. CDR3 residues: CASRAGTSGYNEQFF. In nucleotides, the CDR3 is TGTGCCAGCAGGGCCGGGACTAGCGGTTACAATGAGCAGTTCTTC.

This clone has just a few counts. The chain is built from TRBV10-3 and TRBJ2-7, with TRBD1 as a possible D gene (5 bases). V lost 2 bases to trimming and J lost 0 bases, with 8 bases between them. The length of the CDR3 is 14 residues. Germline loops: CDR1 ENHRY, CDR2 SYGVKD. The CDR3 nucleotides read TGTGCCATCAGTGAGGAACAGGTCTCCTACGAGCAGTACTTC. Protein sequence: CAISEEQVSYEQYF.

DNA of the CDR3: TGTGCCAGCAGCTTGACAGGGACTCTCTACGAGCAGTACTTC. Translation: CASSLTGTLYEQYF. The chain carries TRBV11-2 and TRBJ2-7, with D perhaps TRBD1 (7 bases). The CDR3 is 14 amino acids. Germline V gene lookup returns CDR1 SGHAT and CDR2 FQNNGV. The germline V and J ends were trimmed by 3 bases and 3 bases, with 12 bases remaining between them. Combining the CDR3 with reference TRBV11-2 and TRBJ2-7 gives the whole variable domain EAGVAQSPRYKIIEKRQSVAFWCNPISGHATLYWYQQILGQGPKLLIQFQNNGVVDDSQLPKDRFSAERLKGVDSTLKIQPAKLEDSAVYLCASSLTGTLYEQYFGPGTRLTVT.

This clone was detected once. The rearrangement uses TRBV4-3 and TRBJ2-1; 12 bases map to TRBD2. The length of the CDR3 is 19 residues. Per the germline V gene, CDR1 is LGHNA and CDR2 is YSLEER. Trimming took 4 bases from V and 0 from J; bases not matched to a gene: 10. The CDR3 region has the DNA TGCGCCAGCAGCCCTCGGGGACTAGCGGGTGCAAGCTCCTACAATGAGCAGTTCTTC. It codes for CASSPRGLAGASSYNEQFF.

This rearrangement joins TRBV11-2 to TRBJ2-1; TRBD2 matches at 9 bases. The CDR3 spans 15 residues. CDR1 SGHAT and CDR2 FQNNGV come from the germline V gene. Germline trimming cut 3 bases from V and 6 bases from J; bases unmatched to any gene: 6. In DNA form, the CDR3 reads TGTGCCAGCAGCTTTAGCATAGCGGGAGTCAATGAGCAGTTCTTC. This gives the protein CASSFSIAGVNEQFF.

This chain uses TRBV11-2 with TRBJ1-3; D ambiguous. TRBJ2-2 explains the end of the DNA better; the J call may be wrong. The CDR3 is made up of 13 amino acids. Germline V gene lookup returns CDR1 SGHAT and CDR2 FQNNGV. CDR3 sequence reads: CATVVSNTGELFF. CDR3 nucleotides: TGTGCCACAGTCGTGAGTAACACCGGGGAGCTGTTTTTT.

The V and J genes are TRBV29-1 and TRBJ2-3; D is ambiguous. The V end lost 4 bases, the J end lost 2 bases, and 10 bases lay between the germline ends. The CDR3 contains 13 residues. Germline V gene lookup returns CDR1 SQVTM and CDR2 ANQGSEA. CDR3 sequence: CSVGNLLTDTQYF. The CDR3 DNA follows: TGCAGCGTTGGTAACTTACTCACAGATACGCAGTATTTT.